This T cell receptor (beta chain) was identified during a study of vaccination and CD4 T cells after COVID-19. The overall study: Collection of post-vaccine samples followed dose two by a median approximately 76 days, spanning a range of 14 to 241. The cells in question were stimulated using overlapping spike peptides derived from SARS-CoV-2, HCoV-NL63, HCoV-OC43 and HCoV-229E.

Germline V gene sequence: CDR1 MNHEY, CDR2 SVGEGT. The CDR3 is 14 amino acids. V was shortened by 10 bases and J by 0 bases, with 13 bases between the two germline ends. Treatment defined: roughly 11-day PBMC culture with coronavirus spike peptide pools or control peptides (ViraFEST assay). The Oncomine TCR Beta short-read assay was applied to DNA of cultured CD4+ T cells. MiXCR, run by TCRdb on the PCR reads, gives a single entry per CDR3 protein. The repertoire holds about 13,000 distinct CDR3 sequences, with around 40% as singletons. Of note for this clonotype: Its antigen is currently unknown.

This clonotype was sampled from a human donor who had recovered from COVID-19. The gene calls are TRBV6-2 or TRBV6-3 and TRBJ2-1; D possibly uses TRBD1 or TRBD2 (5 bases each). The source was CD4+ T cells from blood, cultured in vitro, collected after SARS-CoV-2 vaccination. CDR3 residues: CAIQGRRSYNEQFF. In DNA, the CDR3 is TGTGCCATCCAGGGACGGCGCTCCTACAATGAGCAGTTCTTC.